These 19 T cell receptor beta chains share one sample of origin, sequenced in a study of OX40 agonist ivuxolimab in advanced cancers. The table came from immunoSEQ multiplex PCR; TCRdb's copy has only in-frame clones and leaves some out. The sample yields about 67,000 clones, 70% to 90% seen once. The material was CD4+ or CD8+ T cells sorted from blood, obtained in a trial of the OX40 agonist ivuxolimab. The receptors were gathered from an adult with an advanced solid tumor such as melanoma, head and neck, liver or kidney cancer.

DNA for the CDR3: TGTGCCACCGGGGACGGCTACTACGAGCAGTACTTC. This encodes CATGDGYYEQYF. J is TRBJ2-7 and V is TRBV19; D might be TRBD1 or TRBD2, each matching 5 bases. CDR1 is LNHDA and CDR2 is SQIVND in the germline V gene (reference sequence). Trimming shortened V by 10 bases and J by 3 bases, and 13 bases separated the two germline ends. CDR3 length: 12 residues.

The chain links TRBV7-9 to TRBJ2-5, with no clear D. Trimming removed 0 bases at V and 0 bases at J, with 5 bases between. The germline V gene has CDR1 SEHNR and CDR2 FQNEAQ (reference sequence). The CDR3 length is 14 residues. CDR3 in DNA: TGTGCCAGCAGCTTAGCTAGCCACCAAGAGACCCAGTACTTC. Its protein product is CASSLASHQETQYF.

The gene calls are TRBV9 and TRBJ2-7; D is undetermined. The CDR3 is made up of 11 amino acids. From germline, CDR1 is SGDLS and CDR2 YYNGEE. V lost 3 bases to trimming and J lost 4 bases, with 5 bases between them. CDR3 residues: CASSDRYEQYF. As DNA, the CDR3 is TGTGCCAGCAGCGACCGGTACGAGCAGTACTTC. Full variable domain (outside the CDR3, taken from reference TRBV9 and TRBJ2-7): DSGVTQTPKHLITATGQRVTLRCSPRSGDLSVYWYQQSLDQGLQFLIQYYNGEERAKGNILERFSAQQFPDLHSELNLSSLELGDSALYFCASSDRYEQYFGPGTRLTVT.

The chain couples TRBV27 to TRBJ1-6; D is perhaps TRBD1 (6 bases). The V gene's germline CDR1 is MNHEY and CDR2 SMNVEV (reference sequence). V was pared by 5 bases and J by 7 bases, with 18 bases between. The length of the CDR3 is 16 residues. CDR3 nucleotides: TGTGCCAGCAGTGGATTTGGACAGTGGGGAAATTCACCCCTCCACTTT. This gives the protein CASSGFGQWGNSPLHF.

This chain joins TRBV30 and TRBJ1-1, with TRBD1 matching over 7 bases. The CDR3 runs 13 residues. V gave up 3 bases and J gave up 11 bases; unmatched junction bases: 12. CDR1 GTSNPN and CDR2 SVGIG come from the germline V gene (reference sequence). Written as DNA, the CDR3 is TGTGCCTGGAGGGACAGGCGGCACCTCGGGGCTTTCTTT. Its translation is CAWRDRRHLGAFF.

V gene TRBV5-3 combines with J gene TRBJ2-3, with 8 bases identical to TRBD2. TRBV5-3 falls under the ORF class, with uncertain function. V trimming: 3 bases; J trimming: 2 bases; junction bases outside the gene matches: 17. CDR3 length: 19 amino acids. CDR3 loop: CARSSPHFSLAANTDTQYF. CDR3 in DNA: TGTGCCAGAAGCTCGCCGCACTTTTCACTAGCGGCCAACACAGATACGCAGTATTTT.

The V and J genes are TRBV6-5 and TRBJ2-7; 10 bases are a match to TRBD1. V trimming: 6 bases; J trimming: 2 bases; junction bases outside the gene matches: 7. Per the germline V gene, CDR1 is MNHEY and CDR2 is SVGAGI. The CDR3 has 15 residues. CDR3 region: CASRPTGGGTYEQYF. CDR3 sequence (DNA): TGTGCCAGCAGACCGACAGGGGGCGGTACCTACGAGCAGTACTTC.

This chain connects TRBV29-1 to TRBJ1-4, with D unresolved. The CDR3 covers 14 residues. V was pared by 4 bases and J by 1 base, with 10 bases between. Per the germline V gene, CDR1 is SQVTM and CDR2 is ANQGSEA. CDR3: CSVGKSRTNEKLFF. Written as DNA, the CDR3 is TGCAGCGTTGGGAAGAGCCGAACTAATGAAAAACTGTTTTTT.

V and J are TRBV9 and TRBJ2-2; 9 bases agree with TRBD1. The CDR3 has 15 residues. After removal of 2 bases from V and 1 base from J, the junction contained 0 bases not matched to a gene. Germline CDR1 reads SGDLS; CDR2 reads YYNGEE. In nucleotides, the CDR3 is TGTGCCAGCAGCGTGACAGGGGGGAACACCGGGGAGCTGTTTTTT. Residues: CASSVTGGNTGELFF.

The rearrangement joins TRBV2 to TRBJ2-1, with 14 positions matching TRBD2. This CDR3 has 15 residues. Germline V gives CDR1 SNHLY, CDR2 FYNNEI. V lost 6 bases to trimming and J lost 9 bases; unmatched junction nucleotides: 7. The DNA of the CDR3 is TGTGCCAGCAGCGGGGGACTAGCGGGAGAAGGTGAGCAGTTCTTC. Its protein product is CASSGGLAGEGEQFF.

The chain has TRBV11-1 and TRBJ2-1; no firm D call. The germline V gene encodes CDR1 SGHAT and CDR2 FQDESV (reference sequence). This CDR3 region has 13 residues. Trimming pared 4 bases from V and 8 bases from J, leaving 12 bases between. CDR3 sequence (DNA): TGTGCCAGCAGCTCAGGTCCTTCGGATGAGCAGTTCTTC. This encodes CASSSGPSDEQFF.

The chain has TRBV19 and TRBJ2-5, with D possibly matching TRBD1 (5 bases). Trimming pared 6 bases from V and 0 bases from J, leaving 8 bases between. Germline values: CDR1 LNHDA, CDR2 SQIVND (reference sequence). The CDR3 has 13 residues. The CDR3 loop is CASRGAYQETQYF. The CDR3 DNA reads TGTGCCAGTAGAGGGGCGTACCAAGAGACCCAGTACTTC. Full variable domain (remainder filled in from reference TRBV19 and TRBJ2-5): DGGITQSPKYLFRKEGQNVTLSCEQNLNHDAMYWYRQDPGQGLRLIYYSQIVNDFQKGDIAEGYSVSREKKESFPLTVTSAQKNPTAFYLCASRGAYQETQYFGPGTRLLVL.

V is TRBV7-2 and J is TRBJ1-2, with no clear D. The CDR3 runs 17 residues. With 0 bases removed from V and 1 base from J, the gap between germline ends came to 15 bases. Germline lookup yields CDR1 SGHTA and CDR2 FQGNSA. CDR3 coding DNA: TGTGCCAGCAGCTTAGCGCACGGGATACACGTTAACTATGGCTACACCTTC. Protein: CASSLAHGIHVNYGYTF.

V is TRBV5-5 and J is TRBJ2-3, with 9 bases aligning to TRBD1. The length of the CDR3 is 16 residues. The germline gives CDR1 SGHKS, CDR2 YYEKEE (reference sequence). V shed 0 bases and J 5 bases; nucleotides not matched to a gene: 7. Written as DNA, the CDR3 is TGTGCCAGCAGCTTGGACAACAGGGGGCAGGGAGATACGCAGTATTTT. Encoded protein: CASSLDNRGQGDTQYF.

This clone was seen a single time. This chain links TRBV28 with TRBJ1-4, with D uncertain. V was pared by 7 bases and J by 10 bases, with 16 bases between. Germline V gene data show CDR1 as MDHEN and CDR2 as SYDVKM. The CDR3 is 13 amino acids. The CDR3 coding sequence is TGTGCCAGCACCACAAGTCCCGGAGGAAAACTGTTTTTT. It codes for CASTTSPGGKLFF.

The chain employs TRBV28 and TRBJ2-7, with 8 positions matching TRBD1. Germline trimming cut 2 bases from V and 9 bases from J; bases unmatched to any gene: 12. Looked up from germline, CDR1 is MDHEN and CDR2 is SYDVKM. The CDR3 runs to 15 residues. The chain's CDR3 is CASSLSNTGGIGQYF. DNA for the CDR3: TGTGCCAGCAGTTTAAGCAACACAGGGGGAATTGGGCAGTACTTC.

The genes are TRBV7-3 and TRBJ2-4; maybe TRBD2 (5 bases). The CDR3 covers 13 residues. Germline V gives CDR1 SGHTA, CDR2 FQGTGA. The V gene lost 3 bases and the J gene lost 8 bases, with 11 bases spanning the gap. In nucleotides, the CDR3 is TGTGCCAGCAGCTTTGGGAGTGGGGACATTCAGTACTTC. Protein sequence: CASSFGSGDIQYF.

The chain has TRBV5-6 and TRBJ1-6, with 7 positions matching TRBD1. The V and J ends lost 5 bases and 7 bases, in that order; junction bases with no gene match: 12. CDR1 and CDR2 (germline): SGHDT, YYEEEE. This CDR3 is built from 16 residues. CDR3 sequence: CASSHRQGGGNSPLHF. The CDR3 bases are TGTGCCAGCAGTCACCGGCAGGGGGGTGGGAATTCACCCCTCCACTTT.

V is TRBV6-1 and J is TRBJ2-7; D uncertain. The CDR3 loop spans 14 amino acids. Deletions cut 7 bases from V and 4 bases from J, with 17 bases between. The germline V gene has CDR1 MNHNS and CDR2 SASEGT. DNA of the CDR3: TGTGCCAGCACCCAAAGGGTCCCTTCTTACGAGCAGTACTTC. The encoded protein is CASTQRVPSYEQYF.